This TCR beta chain was captured by sequencing in a study of blood T cell repertoires in COVID-19. Repertoires were generated with immunoSEQ multiplex PCR, while TCRdb's copy carries only in-frame clones and drops some. The data contain about 36,000 clones, around four fifths of them singletons. Germline V CDR1 and CDR2: MNHEY, SVGAGI. CDR3 length: 15 amino acids. V dropped 6 bases and J dropped 0 bases, with 13 bases sitting between them. Material for sequencing was peripheral blood. This chain connects TRBV6-5 to TRBJ2-3, with a tentative D call TRBD1 (5 bases). The sequence was collected from a human donor in a cohort sampled during active COVID-19. The CDR3 here is CASSLRGGSTDTQYF. The CDR3, as DNA: TGTGCCAGCAGCCTAAGGGGTGGGAGCACAGATACGCAGTATTTT.